This T cell receptor beta chain was observed in a study of shared clonotypes between healthy human individuals. A single count supports this clone. Its antigen is undetermined. The CDR3 is 12 residues long. V gave up 7 bases and J gave up 1 base, with 8 bases separating them. Germline assignment: CDR1 MNHNS and CDR2 SASEGT. Overall study findings and caveats: The represented genetic and exposure-history diversity was limited by the small number of donors.

Donors had no recently reported acute infections or vaccinations and were HIV-negative. Repertoires were generated with immunoSEQ multiplex PCR, while TCRdb's copy carries only in-frame clones and drops some. The repertoire holds about 480,000 clones, with roughly 85% as singletons. The sequence derives from a woman in her forties in good health. Some clones in this sample may be carry-over from other donors' samples. The material sequenced was PBMCs. The chain employs TRBV6-1 and TRBJ2-7; D is undetermined. The CDR3 DNA is TGTGCCAGCACGCTCAGTTCCTACGAGCAGTACTTC. This gives the protein CASTLSSYEQYF.